This T cell receptor (beta chain) was sequenced during a study of T-cell reconstitution after alpha-beta-depleted transplantation in children. Study results and caveats: For some patients, TCRbeta diversity was high at day 60 because of recipient T cells and thymic progenitors that survived. By about two months after transplant, alpha-beta T cells reportedly arose from several hundred graft clones that had expanded. One year after transplant, T-cell counts and diversity came mostly from newly produced T cells.

This clonotype was seen at least ten times. Its antigen remains unidentified. Unique molecular identifiers featured in how the TCRbeta library was prepared. Each CDR3 protein is one row after TCRdb ran MiXCR on the PCR reads. Of roughly 500,000 distinct CDR3 sequences listed, over 9.5% are singletons. Deletions cut 5 bases from V and 3 bases from J, with 10 bases between. The germline V gene has CDR1 MGHRA and CDR2 YSYEKL. The CDR3 has 13 amino acids. This rearrangement joins TRBV4-1 to TRBJ2-5; D gene unclear. The material sequenced was PBMCs, taken before TCRalphabeta/CD19-depleted stem cell transplant. The source is a child aged 2 to 9 with inherited bone marrow failure, due to receive a stem cell transplant. The CDR3 DNA sequence: TGCGCCAGCAGCGCTGACCTGGAAGAGACCCAGTACTTC. The encoded protein is CASSADLEETQYF.